Listed here are 27 T cell receptor beta chains from one sample, sequenced in a study of control samples from healthy donors and cancer patients. Generated by immunoSEQ multiplex PCR, the TCRdb table keeps only in-frame clones and is missing some. In the table there are about 130,000 clones, 91% of which are singletons. Material: blood. The origin of the receptors is a man aged 18 to 29 in good health.

The rearrangement uses TRBV10-1 and TRBJ2-5; D ambiguous. The CDR3 consists of 13 residues. The germline CDR1 and CDR2 sequences are WNHNN and SYGVQD (reference sequence). V shed 6 bases and J shed 3 bases, with 11 bases lying between them. This CDR3 is CASRVRVKETQYF. Written as DNA, the CDR3 is TGCGCCAGCAGGGTTCGGGTCAAAGAGACCCAGTACTTC.

This chain connects TRBV15 to TRBJ2-3; D unresolved. The germline V gene encodes CDR1 LNHNV and CDR2 YYDKDF (reference sequence). The CDR3 length is 15 residues. V was cut by 4 bases and J by 2 bases, with 13 bases left in between. The CDR3 DNA follows: TGTGCCACCAGCAAGCGCTTGGCGAACACAGATACGCAGTATTTT. It specifies CATSKRLANTDTQYF.

The chain is built from TRBV12-5 and TRBJ1-1; TRBD1 matches 7 bases. The CDR3 covers 17 residues. V lost 3 bases to trimming and J lost 1 base; unmatched junction nucleotides: 11. CDR1 is LGHNT, CDR2 FRNRAP, per germline. In DNA form, the CDR3 reads TGTGCTAGTGGTTTCCTTGGGCCAGGGGGAGGGAACACTGAAGCTTTCTTT. Its translation: CASGFLGPGGGNTEAFF.

The genes are TRBV15 and TRBJ1-3, with a weak D call TRBD1 (5 bases). Per the germline V gene, CDR1 is LNHNV and CDR2 is YYDKDF (reference sequence). The CDR3 is made up of 17 amino acids. The germline V and J ends were trimmed by 0 bases and 1 base, with 13 bases remaining between them. CDR3 residues: CATSRDRGRVSGNTIYF. CDR3 sequence (DNA): TGTGCCACCAGCAGAGATCGTGGCAGGGTATCTGGAAACACCATATATTTT.

The chain is built from TRBV6-5 and TRBJ1-6; D is possibly TRBD1 (5 bases). Trimming stripped 0 bases from V and 8 bases from J, with 11 bases between. CDR1 is MNHEY and CDR2 is SVGAGI in the germline V gene. The CDR3 spans 15 residues. CDR3 in amino acids: CASSYSTGHHSPLHF. The CDR3 nucleotides read TGTGCCAGCAGTTACTCGACCGGACACCATTCACCCCTCCACTTT.

The CDR3 DNA reads as TGTGCCAGCAGCCAAGTCGTAGGCTATGGCTACACCTTC. Its protein product is CASSQVVGYGYTF. V and J are TRBV3-1 (or the pseudogene TRBV3-2) and TRBJ1-2, with D unclear. Per the germline V gene, CDR1 is LGHDT and CDR2 is YNNKEL (reference sequence). The CDR3 loop spans 13 amino acids. V was shortened by 1 base and J by 4 bases, with 7 bases between the two germline ends.

The J gene is TRBJ1-2, the V gene TRBV5-6, with TRBD1 identical over 7 bases. From germline, CDR1 is SGHDT and CDR2 YYEEEE. Trimming removed 0 bases from V and 7 bases from J; junction bases left unmatched: 9. This CDR3 comprises 15 residues. The CDR3 nucleotides are TGTGCCAGCAGCTTGGAAGCAGGGGGAAGCGGTGGCTACACCTTC. This codes for CASSLEAGGSGGYTF.

The chain couples TRBV4-1 to TRBJ2-1; D is uncertain. This CDR3 contains 16 residues. Germline assignment: CDR1 MGHRA and CDR2 YSYEKL. Trimming left V 0 bases short and J 4 bases short, with 13 bases between. The CDR3: CASSQERGTGYNEQFF. CDR3 DNA sequence: TGCGCCAGCAGCCAAGAGAGAGGTACGGGTTACAATGAGCAGTTCTTC.

The rearrangement links TRBV19 to TRBJ2-2; no clear D. The CDR3 has 14 amino acids. Germline-derived CDR1 and CDR2 are LNHDA and SQIVND (reference sequence). Trimming stripped 6 bases from V and 3 bases from J, with 11 bases between. The CDR3 DNA follows: TGTGCCAGTAGAAGAAAGACGGACACCGGGGAGCTGTTTTTT. It specifies CASRRKTDTGELFF.

V usage is TRBV4-1 and J usage is TRBJ1-2, with a possible D match to TRBD1 (5 bases). CDR1 is MGHRA and CDR2 is YSYEKL in the germline V gene. CDR3 length: 14 amino acids. V was clipped by 4 bases and J by 7 bases, with 16 bases between them. This chain's CDR3 is CASSPPGRGFGYTF. The DNA of the CDR3 is TGCGCCAGCAGCCCCCCCGGAAGGGGTTTTGGCTACACCTTC.

The chain links TRBV3-1 (or the pseudogene TRBV3-2) to TRBJ2-5; the D is unclear. This CDR3 spans 11 amino acids. The V end was cut by 5 bases, the J end by 6 bases, with 7 bases between. The germline V gene has CDR1 LGHDT and CDR2 YNNKEL (reference sequence). The CDR3 DNA follows: TGTGCCAGCAGCACTTTGCAGACCCAGTACTTC. Amino acids: CASSTLQTQYF.

About this clone itself: The same CDR3 can be traced to other DNA sequences in this sample. This chain joins TRBV29-1 and TRBJ2-5, with D uncertain. V gave up 4 bases and J gave up 5 bases, with 8 bases separating them. CDR3 length: 11 amino acids. Looked up from germline, CDR1 is SQVTM and CDR2 is ANQGSEA. The CDR3 region is CSVGGRETQYF. The DNA for the CDR3 is TGCAGCGTTGGCGGCAGGGAGACCCAGTACTTC.

This chain joins TRBV11-2 and TRBJ2-7; D is ambiguous. This CDR3 spans 13 amino acids. The germline V and J ends were trimmed by 2 bases and 2 bases, with 7 bases remaining between them. Germline CDR1 is SGHAT and CDR2 is FQNNGV. The CDR3 DNA reads as TGTGCCAGCAGCTTACAGACGGCCTACGAGCAGTACTTC. As protein: CASSLQTAYEQYF.

V usage is TRBV11-2 and J usage is TRBJ1-5; 8 bases are a match to TRBD1. The ends lost 5 bases at V and 6 bases at J; junction bases unmatched: 9. Germline assignment: CDR1 SGHAT and CDR2 FQNNGV. There are 15 residues in the CDR3. The CDR3 region has the DNA TGTGCCAGCAGCCCCGGACAGGGTGATAGTCAGCCCCAGCATTTT. Translating gives CASSPGQGDSQPQHF.

The chain links TRBV30 to TRBJ1-4, with D uncertain. The CDR3 is 14 residues long. Germline V gene lookup returns CDR1 GTSNPN and CDR2 SVGIG (reference sequence). Trimming stripped 3 bases from V and 0 bases from J, with 8 bases between. CDR3 amino acids: CAWSGGATNEKLFF. CDR3 nucleotides: TGTGCCTGGAGCGGCGGGGCAACTAATGAAAAACTGTTTTTT.

The V and J genes are TRBV5-1 and TRBJ1-6; possible D gene TRBD1, 6 bases. V was trimmed by 0 bases and J by 0 bases, leaving 13 bases between them. The CDR3 has 18 amino acids. The germline gives CDR1 SGHRS, CDR2 YFSETQ. This chain's CDR3 is CASSLVGGRSSYNSPLHF. The CDR3 DNA follows: TGCGCCAGCAGCTTGGTTGGGGGCAGGAGCTCCTATAATTCACCCCTCCACTTT.

The chain joins TRBV5-5 to TRBJ1-3; maybe TRBD1 (5 bases). This CDR3 region has 18 residues. CDR1 and CDR2 (germline): SGHKS, YYEKEE (reference sequence). V shed 2 bases and J shed 0 bases, with 18 bases lying between them. The CDR3 nucleotides read TGTGCCAGCAGCTTCACCGGGACCGACCGCCACTCTGGAAACACCATATATTTT. Its translation: CASSFTGTDRHSGNTIYF.

V usage is TRBV3-1 (or the pseudogene TRBV3-2) and J usage is TRBJ2-5; D remains ambiguous. V lost 5 bases to trimming and J lost 1 base, with 2 bases between them. Germline V lookup: CDR1 LGHDT, CDR2 YNNKEL (reference sequence). The CDR3 is made up of 11 amino acids. The chain's CDR3 is CASSVQETQYF. Written as DNA, the CDR3 is TGTGCCAGCAGCGTCCAAGAGACCCAGTACTTC.

This clone occurred once. The V gene is TRBV14, the J gene TRBJ2-3; unclear D gene. Germline assignment: CDR1 SGHDN and CDR2 FVKESK. V was trimmed by 4 bases and J by 3 bases, leaving 5 bases between them. This CDR3 has 12 residues. The CDR3 spells CASSPMTDTQYF. The CDR3, as DNA: TGTGCCAGCAGCCCCATGACAGATACGCAGTATTTT.

This clone is medium-sized in the sample. The chain has TRBV12-5 and TRBJ1-2; tentatively, D is TRBD1 (5 bases). The germline V and J ends were trimmed by 4 bases and 7 bases, with 16 bases remaining between them. This CDR3 comprises 14 residues. The germline gives CDR1 LGHNT, CDR2 FRNRAP. The CDR3 DNA reads TGTGCTAGTGGTTCCACCGGGACTAGAGGTGGCTACACCTTC. This codes for CASGSTGTRGGYTF.

The chain joins TRBV11-1 to TRBJ1-6; 9 bases fit TRBD1. V was clipped by 0 bases and J by 9 bases; unmatched bases: 0. Germline V gene lookup returns CDR1 SGHAT and CDR2 FQDESV (reference sequence). The CDR3 has 14 amino acids. As DNA, the CDR3 is TGTGCCAGCAGCTTAGCGGACAGGGGTTCACCCCTCCACTTT. This sequence encodes CASSLADRGSPLHF.

The V and J genes are TRBV9 and TRBJ2-5, with a possible D match to TRBD1 (6 bases). Germline lookup yields CDR1 SGDLS and CDR2 YYNGEE. Trimming took 0 bases from V and 0 from J, leaving 15 bases between them. CDR3 length: 17 amino acids. CDR3 coding DNA: TGTGCCAGCAGCGTAGCTGAGGGTAGGGGGAACCAAGAGACCCAGTACTTC. This gives the protein CASSVAEGRGNQETQYF.

The rearrangement joins TRBV24-1 to TRBJ2-1; 7 bases align to TRBD1. The J segment lost 12 bases and the V segment lost 4 bases, leaving 8 bases of the junction unmatched. CDR3 size: 13 residues. CDR1 and CDR2 from the germline V gene are KGHDR and SFDVKD. Here the CDR3 DNA reads TGTGCCACCAGTGACCCAAGGGGGCGTCGGCAGTTCTTC. It translates to CATSDPRGRRQFF.

This rearrangement joins TRBV5-1 to TRBJ1-4, with D hard to call. There are 15 residues in the CDR3. Trimming pared 2 bases from V and 7 bases from J, leaving 15 bases between. CDR1 SGHRS and CDR2 YFSETQ come from the germline V gene. In DNA, the CDR3 is TGCGCCAGCAGCTTCGGGCGAACCCCCCTTGAAAAACTGTTTTTT. It translates to CASSFGRTPLEKLFF.

The chain uses TRBV5-6 and TRBJ2-5; D unresolved. The CDR3 consists of 13 residues. Trimming removed 0 bases at V and 6 bases at J, with 9 bases between. CDR1 and CDR2 (germline): SGHDT, YYEEEE. The CDR3 coding sequence is TGTGCCAGCAGCTTGGGACATCTAAAGACCCAGTACTTC. Amino acid sequence: CASSLGHLKTQYF. The full variable domain, with the rest looked up from reference TRBV5-6 and TRBJ2-5, is DAGVTQSPTHLIKTRGQQVTLRCSPKSGHDTVSWYQQALGQGPQFIFQYYEEEERQRGNFPDRFSGHQFPNYSSELNVNALLLGDSALYLCASSLGHLKTQYFGPGTRLLVL.

V usage is TRBV12-5 and J usage is TRBJ2-1, with 7 bases lining up with TRBD1. The CDR3 has 16 residues. The germline CDR1 and CDR2 sequences are LGHNT and FRNRAP. V shed 0 bases, J shed 3 bases, and the junction held 5 bases outside the gene matches. The CDR3 nucleotides read TGTGCTAGTGGTTTGGTACTTGGGACAGTCTACAATGAGCAGTTCTTC. Translating it yields CASGLVLGTVYNEQFF.

This chain joins TRBV10-2 and TRBJ1-5; D gene unclear. The CDR3 runs to 14 residues. Trimming left V 3 bases short and J 1 base short, with 7 bases between. Germline V gives CDR1 WSHSY, CDR2 SAAADI. The CDR3 region has the DNA TGCGCCAGCAGTGAAACAGAGAGCAATCAGCCCCAGCATTTT. Its translation is CASSETESNQPQHF.